Listed below are T cell receptor beta chains from one sample, sequenced in a study of long-term antiretroviral therapy in people with HIV. Here immunoSEQ multiplex PCR was the method, and the copy in TCRdb shows in-frame clones only, minus some. Here the sample spans about 22,000 clones, approximately 91% being singletons. The source was unsorted PBMCs, collected 0.6 years after starting antiretroviral therapy. The origin of the receptors is a man aged 55 to 69 with HIV. Each CDR3 is given without its conserved first and last residue. Each record gives: V gene, J gene, D gene, CDR3 protein. The D gene is left open where the match is weak.

V gene: TRBV7-2; J gene: TRBJ2-5; D gene: TRBD2; CDR3 protein: ASRGLAGQETQY
V gene: TRBV2; J gene: TRBJ1-2; D gene: -; CDR3 protein: ASSESTYYGYT
V gene: TRBV5-4; J gene: TRBJ2-3; D gene: -; CDR3 protein: ASRLAWSTDTQY
V gene: TRBV6-6; J gene: TRBJ2-7; D gene: -; CDR3 protein: ASSWLATSYEQY
V gene: TRBV7-2; J gene: TRBJ2-5; D gene: -; CDR3 protein: ASSSSSRGAQY
V gene: TRBV21-1; J gene: TRBJ2-7; D gene: -; CDR3 protein: ASSKRPRLAGDKRHSYEQY
V gene: TRBV10-3; J gene: TRBJ1-2; D gene: -; CDR3 protein: AGAGPGDYGYT
V gene: TRBV2; J gene: TRBJ2-2; D gene: -; CDR3 protein: ASIGRVRTGELF
V gene: TRBV30; J gene: TRBJ2-1; D gene: -; CDR3 protein: AWSVPSGSYNEQF
V gene: TRBV6-5; J gene: TRBJ2-7; D gene: -; CDR3 protein: ATSGPQGQY
V gene: TRBV6-1; J gene: TRBJ2-1; D gene: TRBD2; CDR3 protein: ASSGGGAFYNEQF
V gene: TRBV7-8; J gene: TRBJ1-2; D gene: TRBD1; CDR3 protein: ASSLGQGINYGYT
V gene: TRBV10-3; J gene: TRBJ2-2; D gene: -; CDR3 protein: AISDPQGKNTGELF
V gene: TRBV18; J gene: TRBJ1-5; D gene: -; CDR3 protein: ASSPLKDMPQH
V gene: TRBV13; J gene: TRBJ2-1; D gene: TRBD2; CDR3 protein: ASSLGRDYYEQF
V gene: TRBV5-4; J gene: TRBJ2-2; D gene: -; CDR3 protein: ASSLERNTGELF
V gene: TRBV20-1; J gene: TRBJ1-3; D gene: -; CDR3 protein: SAGSGNTIY
V gene: TRBV6-5; J gene: TRBJ1-1; D gene: TRBD1; CDR3 protein: ASTQRDRGTEAF
V gene: TRBV6-5; J gene: TRBJ1-1; D gene: -; CDR3 protein: ASTRNGGTEAF
V gene: TRBV19; J gene: TRBJ2-2; D gene: TRBD2; CDR3 protein: ASSISGSLGGELF
V gene: TRBV5-1; J gene: TRBJ2-3; D gene: -; CDR3 protein: ASSLTGTSTDTQY
V gene: TRBV23-1; J gene: TRBJ1-1; D gene: -; CDR3 protein: ASSPRPYTEAF
V gene: TRBV7-2; J gene: TRBJ2-7; D gene: TRBD1; CDR3 protein: ASSLTSGRGFVGEQY
V gene: TRBV9; J gene: TRBJ2-2; D gene: -; CDR3 protein: ASSVNTGTGELF
V gene: TRBV23-1; J gene: TRBJ1-4; D gene: TRBD1; CDR3 protein: ASSQSPLILYRGGRANEKLF
V gene: TRBV5-5; J gene: TRBJ1-5; D gene: TRBD1; CDR3 protein: ASSFQGGQPQH
V gene: TRBV18; J gene: TRBJ1-3; D gene: -; CDR3 protein: ASSPGRYSGNTIY
V gene: TRBV5-1; J gene: TRBJ2-1; D gene: TRBD2; CDR3 protein: ATGEGSSSYNEQF
V gene: TRBV7-9; J gene: TRBJ2-3; D gene: TRBD2; CDR3 protein: ASSLEGRGGSSTQY